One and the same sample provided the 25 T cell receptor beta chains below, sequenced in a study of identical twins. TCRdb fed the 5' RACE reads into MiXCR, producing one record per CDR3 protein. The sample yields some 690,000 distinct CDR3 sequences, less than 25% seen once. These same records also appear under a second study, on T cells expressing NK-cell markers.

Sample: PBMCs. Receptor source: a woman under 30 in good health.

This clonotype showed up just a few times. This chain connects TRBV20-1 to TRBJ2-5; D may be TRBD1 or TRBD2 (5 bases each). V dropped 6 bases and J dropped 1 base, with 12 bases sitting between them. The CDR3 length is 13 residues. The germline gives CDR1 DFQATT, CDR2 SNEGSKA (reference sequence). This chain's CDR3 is CSAIQDFQETQYF. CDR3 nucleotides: TGCAGTGCCATACAGGACTTCCAAGAGACCCAGTACTTC.

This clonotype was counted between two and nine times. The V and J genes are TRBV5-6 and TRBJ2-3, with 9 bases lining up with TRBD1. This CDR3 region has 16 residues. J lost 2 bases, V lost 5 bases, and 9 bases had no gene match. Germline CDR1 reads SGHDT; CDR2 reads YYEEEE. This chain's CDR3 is CASSSITGGLTDTQYF. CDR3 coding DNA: TGTGCCAGCAGTTCTATTACAGGGGGCCTCACAGATACGCAGTATTTT.

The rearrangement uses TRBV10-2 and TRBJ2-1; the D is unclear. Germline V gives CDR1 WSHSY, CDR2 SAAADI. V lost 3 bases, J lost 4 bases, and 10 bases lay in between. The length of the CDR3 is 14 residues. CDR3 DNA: TGCGCCAGCAGTGACTCCTCGTGGTACAATGAGCAGTTCTTC. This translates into CASSDSSWYNEQFF.

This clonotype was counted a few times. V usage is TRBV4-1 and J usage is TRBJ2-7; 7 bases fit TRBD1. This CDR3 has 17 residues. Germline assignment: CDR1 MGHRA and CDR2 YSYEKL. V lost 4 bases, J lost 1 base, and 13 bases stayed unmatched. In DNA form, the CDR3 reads TGCGCCAGCAGCCCACCCAGACAGGGCGTTGGGTCCTACGAGCAGTACTTC. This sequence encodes CASSPPRQGVGSYEQYF.

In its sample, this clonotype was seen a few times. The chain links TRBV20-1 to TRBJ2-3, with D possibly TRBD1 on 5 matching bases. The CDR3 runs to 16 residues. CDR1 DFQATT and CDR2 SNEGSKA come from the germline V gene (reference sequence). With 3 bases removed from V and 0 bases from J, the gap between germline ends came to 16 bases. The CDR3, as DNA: TGCAGTGCTAGGGACACTCTCGCCCCTAGCACAGATACGCAGTATTTT. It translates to CSARDTLAPSTDTQYF.

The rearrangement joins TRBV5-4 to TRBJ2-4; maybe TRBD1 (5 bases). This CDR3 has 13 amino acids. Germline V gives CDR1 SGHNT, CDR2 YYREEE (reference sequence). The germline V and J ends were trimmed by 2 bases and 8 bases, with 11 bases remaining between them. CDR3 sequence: CASSLGPRDIQYF. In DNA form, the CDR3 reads TGTGCCAGCAGCTTAGGCCCCAGGGACATTCAGTACTTC.

CDR3 sequence (DNA): TGTGCCAGCAGCTTCCTAATGGACAGGGGTTACGAGCAGTACTTC. It is translated as CASSFLMDRGYEQYF. V is TRBV5-5 and J is TRBJ2-7; 9 positions match TRBD1. CDR3 size: 15 residues. Germline CDR1 is SGHKS and CDR2 is YYEKEE (reference sequence). J gave up 4 bases and V 2 bases, and 7 bases lay outside the gene matches.

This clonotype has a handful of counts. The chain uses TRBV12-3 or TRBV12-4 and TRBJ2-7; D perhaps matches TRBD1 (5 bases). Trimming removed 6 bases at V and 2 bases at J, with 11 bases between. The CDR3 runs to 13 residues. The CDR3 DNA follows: TGTGCCAGCAGCCCGACAGCAGCCTACGAGCAGTACTTC. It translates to CASSPTAAYEQYF.

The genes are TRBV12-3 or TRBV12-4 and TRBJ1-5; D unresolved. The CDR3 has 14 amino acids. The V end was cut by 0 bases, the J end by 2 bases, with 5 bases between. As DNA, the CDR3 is TGTGCCAGCAGTTTAGCGGTGGGCAATCAGCCCCAGCATTTT. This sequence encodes CASSLAVGNQPQHF.

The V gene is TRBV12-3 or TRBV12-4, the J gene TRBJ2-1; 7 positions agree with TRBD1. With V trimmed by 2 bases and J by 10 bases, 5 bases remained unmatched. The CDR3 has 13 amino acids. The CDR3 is CASSLQGVREQFF. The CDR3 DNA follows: TGTGCCAGCAGTTTACAGGGGGTCAGAGAGCAGTTCTTC.

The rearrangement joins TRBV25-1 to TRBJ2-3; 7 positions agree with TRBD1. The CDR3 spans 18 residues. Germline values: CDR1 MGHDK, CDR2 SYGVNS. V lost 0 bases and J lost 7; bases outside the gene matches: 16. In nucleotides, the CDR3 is TGTGCCAGCAGTGAATATATGGGTACGGGACAGCTTCCAAATACGCAGTATTTT. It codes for CASSEYMGTGQLPNTQYF. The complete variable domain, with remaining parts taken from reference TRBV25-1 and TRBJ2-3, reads EADIYQTPRYLVIGTGKKITLECSQTMGHDKMYWYQQDPGMELHLIHYSYGVNSTEKGDLSSESTVSRIRTEHFPLTLESARPSHTSQYLCASSEYMGTGQLPNTQYFGPGTRLTVL.

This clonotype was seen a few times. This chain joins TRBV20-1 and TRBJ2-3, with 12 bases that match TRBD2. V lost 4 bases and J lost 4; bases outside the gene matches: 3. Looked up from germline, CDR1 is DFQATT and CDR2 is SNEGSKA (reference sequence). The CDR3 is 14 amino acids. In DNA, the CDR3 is TGCAGTGCTACACTAGCGGGGGGTGCAGATACGCAGTATTTT. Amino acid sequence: CSATLAGGADTQYF.

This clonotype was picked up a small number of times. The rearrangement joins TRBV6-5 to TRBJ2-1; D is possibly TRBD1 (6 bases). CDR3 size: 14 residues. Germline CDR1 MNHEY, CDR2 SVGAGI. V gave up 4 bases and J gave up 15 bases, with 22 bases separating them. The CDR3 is CASSSTLRGRGTFF. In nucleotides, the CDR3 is TGTGCCAGCAGTTCCACCCTCAGGGGCAGAGGCACGTTCTTC.

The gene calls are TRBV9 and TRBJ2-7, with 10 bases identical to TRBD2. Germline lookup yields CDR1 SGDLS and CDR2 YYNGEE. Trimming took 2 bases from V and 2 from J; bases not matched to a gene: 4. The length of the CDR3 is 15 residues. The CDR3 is CASSVGTSATYEQYF. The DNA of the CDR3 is TGTGCCAGCAGCGTCGGGACTAGCGCTACCTACGAGCAGTACTTC.

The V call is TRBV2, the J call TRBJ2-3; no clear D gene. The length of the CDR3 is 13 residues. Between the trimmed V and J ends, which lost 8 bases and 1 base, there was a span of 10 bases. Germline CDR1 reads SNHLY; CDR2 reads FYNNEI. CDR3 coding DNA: TGTGCCAGCCTGGTCGGCGGCACAGATACGCAGTATTTT. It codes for CASLVGGTDTQYF.

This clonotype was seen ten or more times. The CDR3 reads CASRPEKGERDYEQYF. The DNA for the CDR3 is TGTGCCAGCAGGCCTGAGAAAGGGGAGCGGGACTACGAGCAGTACTTC. The gene calls are TRBV7-2 and TRBJ2-7; 7 nucleotides line up with TRBD2. Germline V gene data show CDR1 as SGHTA and CDR2 as FQGNSA. CDR3 size: 16 residues. Trimming removed 6 bases from V and 3 bases from J; junction bases left unmatched: 14. The full variable domain, its missing parts supplied by reference TRBV7-2 and TRBJ2-7, is GAGVSQSPSNKVTEKGKDVELRCDPISGHTALYWYRQSLGQGLEFLIYFQGNSAPDKSGLPSDRFSAERTGGSVSTLTIQRTQQEDSAVYLCASRPEKGERDYEQYFGPGTRLTVT.

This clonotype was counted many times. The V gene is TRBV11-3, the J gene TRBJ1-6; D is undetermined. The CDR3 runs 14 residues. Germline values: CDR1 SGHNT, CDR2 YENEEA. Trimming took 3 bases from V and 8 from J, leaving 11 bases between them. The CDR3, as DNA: TGTGCCAGCAGCTTGGGTGGCCGGGATTCACCCCTCCACTTT. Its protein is CASSLGGRDSPLHF.

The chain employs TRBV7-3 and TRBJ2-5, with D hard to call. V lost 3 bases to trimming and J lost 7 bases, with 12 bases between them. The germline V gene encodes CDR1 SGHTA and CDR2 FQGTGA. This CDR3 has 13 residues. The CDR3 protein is CASSFTETGTQYF. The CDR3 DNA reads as TGTGCCAGCAGCTTTACGGAGACGGGGACCCAGTACTTC.

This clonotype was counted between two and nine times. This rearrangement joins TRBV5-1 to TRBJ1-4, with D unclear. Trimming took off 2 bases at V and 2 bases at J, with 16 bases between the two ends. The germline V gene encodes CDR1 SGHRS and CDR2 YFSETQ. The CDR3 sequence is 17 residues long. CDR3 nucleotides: TGCGCCAGCAGCTTTGGGAGCCCAGGACGCACTAATGAAAAACTGTTTTTT. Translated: CASSFGSPGRTNEKLFF.

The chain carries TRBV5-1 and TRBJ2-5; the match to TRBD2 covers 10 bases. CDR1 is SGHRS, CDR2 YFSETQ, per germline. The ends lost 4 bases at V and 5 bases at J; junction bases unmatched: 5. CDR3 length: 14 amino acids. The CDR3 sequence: CASSPGLAWETQYF. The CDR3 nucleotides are TGCGCCAGCAGCCCGGGACTAGCGTGGGAGACCCAGTACTTC. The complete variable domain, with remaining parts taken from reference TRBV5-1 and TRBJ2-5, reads KAGVTQTPRYLIKTRGQQVTLSCSPISGHRSVSWYQQTPGQGLQFLFEYFSETQRNKGNFPGRFSGRQFSNSRSEMNVSTLELGDSALYLCASSPGLAWETQYFGPGTRLLVL.

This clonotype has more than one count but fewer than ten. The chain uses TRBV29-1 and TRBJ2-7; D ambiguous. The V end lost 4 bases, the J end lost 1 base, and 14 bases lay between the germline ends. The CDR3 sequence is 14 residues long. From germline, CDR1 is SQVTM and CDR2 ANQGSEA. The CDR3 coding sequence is TGCAGCGTTGTGGGTGCCAGGTCGTCCTACGAGCAGTACTTC. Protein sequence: CSVVGARSSYEQYF.

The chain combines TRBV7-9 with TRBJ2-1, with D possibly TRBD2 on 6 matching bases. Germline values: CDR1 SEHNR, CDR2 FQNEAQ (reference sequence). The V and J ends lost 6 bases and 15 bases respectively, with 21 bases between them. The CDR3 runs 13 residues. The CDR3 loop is CASSGLHRLRGFF. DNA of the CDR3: TGTGCCAGCAGTGGACTACACCGTCTCCGGGGGTTCTTC.

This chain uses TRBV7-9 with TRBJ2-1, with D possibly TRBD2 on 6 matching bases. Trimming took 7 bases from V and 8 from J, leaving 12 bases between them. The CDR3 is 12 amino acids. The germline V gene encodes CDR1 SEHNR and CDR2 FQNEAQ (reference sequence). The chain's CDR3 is CASTAGWDEQFF. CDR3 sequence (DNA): TGTGCCAGCACCGCGGGGTGGGATGAGCAGTTCTTC.

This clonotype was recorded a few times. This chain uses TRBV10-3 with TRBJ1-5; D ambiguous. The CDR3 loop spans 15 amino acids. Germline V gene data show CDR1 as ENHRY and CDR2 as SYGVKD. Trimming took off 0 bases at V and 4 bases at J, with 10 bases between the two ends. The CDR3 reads CAISESRLGNQPQHF. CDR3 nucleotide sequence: TGTGCCATCAGTGAGTCTCGCCTGGGGAATCAGCCCCAGCATTTT.

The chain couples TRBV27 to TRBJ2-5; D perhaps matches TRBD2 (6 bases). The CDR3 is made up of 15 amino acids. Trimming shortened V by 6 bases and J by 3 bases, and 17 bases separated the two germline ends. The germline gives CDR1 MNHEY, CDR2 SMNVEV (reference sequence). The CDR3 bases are TGTGCCAGCAGGAAAAGGCGGGACGACAAAGAGACCCAGTACTTC. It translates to CASRKRRDDKETQYF.